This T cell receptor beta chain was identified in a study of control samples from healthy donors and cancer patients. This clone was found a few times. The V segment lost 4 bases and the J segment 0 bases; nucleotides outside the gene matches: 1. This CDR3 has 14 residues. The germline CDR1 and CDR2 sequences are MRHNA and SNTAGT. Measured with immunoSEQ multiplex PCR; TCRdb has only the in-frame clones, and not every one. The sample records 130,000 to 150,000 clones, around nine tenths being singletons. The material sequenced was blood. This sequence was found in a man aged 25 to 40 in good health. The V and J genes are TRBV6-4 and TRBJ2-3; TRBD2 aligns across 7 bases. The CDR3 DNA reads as TGTGCCAGCAGTGCGCGGGGGAGCACAGATACGCAGTATTTT. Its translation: CASSARGSTDTQYF.